The 21 T cell receptor beta chains presented below share a single source sample, sequenced in a study of T cell responses to AZD1222 COVID-19 vaccine (TCRdb year 2021). Explained via the paper, the time point label denotes: about 28 days (+/-7) after the second vaccine dose. The library was made by the immunoSEQ multiplex PCR assay. This is the immuneACCESS table as TCRdb keeps it, with only in-frame sequences that have V and J called. A part of the clones is gone; compared with another copy, unresolved V genes explain less than half, and the rest is unexplained. Here the sample has some 150,000 clones; around 86% occur a single time. The top ten hold roughly a tenth of the sample. Specimen: peripheral blood, collected 28 days after the second AZD1222 dose. The source of these receptors is an adult who received the AZD1222 COVID-19 vaccine.

V is TRBV5-6 and J is TRBJ1-5; 7 bases align to TRBD1. The CDR3 contains 14 residues. Per the germline V gene, CDR1 is SGHDT and CDR2 is YYEEEE. The V segment lost 2 bases and the J segment 4 bases; nucleotides outside the gene matches: 3. This CDR3 reads CASSLPGQNQPQHF. The CDR3, as DNA: TGTGCCAGCAGCTTACCGGGACAGAATCAGCCCCAGCATTTT.

The chain joins TRBV11-2 to TRBJ1-4; D gene uncertain. In germline, CDR1 is SGHAT, CDR2 FQNNGV. V gave up 5 bases and J gave up 8 bases, with 9 bases separating them. The CDR3 runs 12 residues. This CDR3 reads CASSLRVEKLFF. The CDR3 nucleotides are TGTGCCAGCAGCCTCCGGGTAGAAAAACTGTTTTTT.

As regards this clone: This sample also contains other DNA sequences that code for the same CDR3. V and J are TRBV12-3 or TRBV12-4 and TRBJ2-7; the D gene is possibly TRBD1 (6 bases). The CDR3 has 13 residues. V lost 5 bases and J 7 bases, leaving 15 bases between the germline ends. This CDR3 reads CASSSTGSREQYF. The CDR3 DNA is TGTGCCAGCAGTAGCACAGGGTCAAGAGAGCAGTACTTC.

The gene calls are TRBV4-3 and TRBJ2-3; 7 nucleotides align to TRBD2. The CDR3 has 16 residues. Germline V lookup: CDR1 LGHNA, CDR2 YSLEER. V lost 1 base, J lost 3 bases, and 7 bases stayed unmatched. The CDR3 nucleotides read TGCGCCAGCAGCCAAGTGGGAGCGGGAATAACAGATACGCAGTATTTT. This codes for CASSQVGAGITDTQYF.

The chain recombines TRBV5-4 with TRBJ1-2; D is ambiguous. The germline V gene encodes CDR1 SGHNT and CDR2 YYREEE (reference sequence). Trimming removed 4 bases from V and 4 bases from J, with 11 bases in between. CDR3 length equals 13 residues. Here the CDR3 reads CASSLTSAYGYTF. The DNA of the CDR3 is TGTGCCAGCAGCCTCACATCGGCCTATGGCTACACCTTC.

This clone showed up just once. The V and J genes are TRBV2 and TRBJ1-5, with D perhaps matching TRBD1 (5 bases). The V end was cut by 2 bases, the J end by 5 bases, with 10 bases between. The CDR3 runs to 14 residues. Germline CDR1 is SNHLY and CDR2 is FYNNEI. CDR3 region: CASSERTGDQPQHF. Here the CDR3 DNA reads TGTGCCAGCAGTGAACGTACAGGCGATCAGCCCCAGCATTTT.

This chain uses TRBV7-9 with TRBJ1-2; no firm D call. V was cut by 0 bases and J by 2 bases, with 4 bases left in between. The germline V gene has CDR1 SEHNR and CDR2 FQNEAQ (reference sequence). This CDR3 has 13 amino acids. The CDR3 bases are TGTGCCAGCAGCTTAGCTGGGAACTATGGCTACACCTTC. Translated: CASSLAGNYGYTF.

This clone has only one observation. The rearrangement joins TRBV7-2 to TRBJ2-7; D call uncertain. The CDR3 loop spans 12 amino acids. Per germline, CDR1 SGHTA and CDR2 FQGNSA. V shed 2 bases and J shed 6 bases, with 8 bases lying between them. The CDR3 DNA reads TGTGCCAGCAGCTTATCTGCCGGCGAGCAGTACTTC. Amino acid sequence: CASSLSAGEQYF.

The chain links TRBV7-9 to TRBJ2-1, with 8 bases fitting TRBD2. Trimming removed 5 bases from V and 8 bases from J; junction bases left unmatched: 2. This CDR3 comprises 12 residues. Germline CDR1 and CDR2: SEHNR and FQNEAQ (reference sequence). CDR3 amino acids: CASSRTSYEQFF. DNA for the CDR3: TGTGCCAGCAGCAGGACTAGCTATGAGCAGTTCTTC.

The chain recombines TRBV4-1 with TRBJ2-3; the match to TRBD2 covers 12 bases. Germline trimming cut 3 bases from V and 4 bases from J; bases unmatched to any gene: 11. The CDR3 extends over 18 amino acids. Looked up from germline, CDR1 is MGHRA and CDR2 is YSYEKL. DNA of the CDR3: TGCGCCAGCAGCCACGACGGGAGACTAGCGGGAGTTCCAGATACGCAGTATTTT. It yields the protein CASSHDGRLAGVPDTQYF.

The rearrangement links TRBV28 to TRBJ2-1, with 10 bases matching TRBD2. Germline V gene lookup returns CDR1 MDHEN and CDR2 SYDVKM. The V gene end was trimmed by 2 bases and the J gene end by 7 bases; junction bases not matched to a gene: 11. This CDR3 is 17 amino acids long. The chain's CDR3 is CASSLGGASGRANEQFF. The CDR3 DNA reads TGTGCCAGCAGTTTAGGGGGCGCGAGCGGGAGGGCAAATGAGCAGTTCTTC.

This clone was counted a single time. The rearrangement joins TRBV5-4 to TRBJ2-1, with D perhaps matching TRBD1 or TRBD2 (5 bases each). Germline V gene data show CDR1 as SGHNT and CDR2 as YYREEE (reference sequence). V was clipped by 1 base and J by 3 bases, with 20 bases between them. The CDR3 loop spans 18 amino acids. The CDR3 reads CASSLPGVGVWGYNEQFF. The CDR3 DNA is TGTGCCAGCAGCTTGCCCGGCGTGGGGGTTTGGGGCTACAATGAGCAGTTCTTC.

The V call is TRBV7-3, the J call TRBJ2-2, with 11 positions matching TRBD1. The V gene's germline CDR1 is SGHTA and CDR2 FQGTGA. This CDR3 comprises 15 residues. V lost 5 bases, J lost 9 bases, and 8 bases stayed unmatched. DNA for the CDR3: TGTGCCAGCAGCCGGGGACAGGGGGACGTCCGGGAGCTGTTTTTT. It specifies CASSRGQGDVRELFF.

The chain recombines TRBV6-5 with TRBJ1-1, with D perhaps TRBD1 (5 bases). Trimming removed 7 bases at V and 5 bases at J, with 17 bases between. Germline V CDR1 and CDR2: MNHEY, SVGAGI. The CDR3 extends over 14 amino acids. CDR3 sequence: CASTTREGWTEAFF. The CDR3 bases are TGTGCCAGCACCACTAGGGAGGGGTGGACTGAAGCTTTCTTT.

This clone was seen only once. For the CDR3, the DNA is TGTGCCAGCAGTTTTAGGGCCACCCTCCAAGAGACCCAGTACTTC. Amino acids: CASSFRATLQETQYF. The V call is TRBV28, the J call TRBJ2-5; no reliable D call. The length of the CDR3 is 15 residues. Looked up from germline, CDR1 is MDHEN and CDR2 is SYDVKM. V lost 3 bases to trimming and J lost 1 base, with 12 bases between them. The full variable domain, with the rest looked up from reference TRBV28 and TRBJ2-5, is DVKVTQSSRYLVKRTGEKVFLECVQDMDHENMFWYRQDPGLGLRLIYFSYDVKMKEKGDIPEGYSVSREKKERFSLILESASTNQTSMYLCASSFRATLQETQYFGPGTRLLVL.

This clone was counted a single time. The chain couples TRBV19 to TRBJ2-5; the D is unclear. Per germline, CDR1 LNHDA and CDR2 SQIVND (reference sequence). The CDR3 spans 11 residues. Trimming took off 5 bases at V and 3 bases at J, with 4 bases between the two ends. The CDR3 DNA reads as TGTGCCAGTAGTGGGAAAGAGACCCAGTACTTC. This codes for CASSGKETQYF.

This chain connects TRBV6-5 to TRBJ1-6; D unclear. Germline loops: CDR1 MNHEY, CDR2 SVGAGI. The V end was cut by 8 bases, the J end by 5 bases, with 13 bases between. The CDR3 sequence is 14 residues long. Here the CDR3 DNA reads TGTGCCAGCCGGAAGGACCACCATAATTCACCCCTCCACTTT. Translating it yields CASRKDHHNSPLHF.

This chain connects TRBV28 to TRBJ1-2; no clear D gene. CDR3 length: 13 amino acids. From germline, CDR1 is MDHEN and CDR2 SYDVKM. The germline V and J ends were trimmed by 9 bases and 0 bases, with 11 bases remaining between them. The CDR3 loop reads CASLSRANYGYTF. CDR3 coding DNA: TGTGCCAGTTTGTCTAGGGCTAACTATGGCTACACCTTC.

This chain uses TRBV30 with TRBJ1-5; D is possibly TRBD1 (5 bases). Germline V lookup: CDR1 GTSNPN, CDR2 SVGIG (reference sequence). Trimming stripped 3 bases from V and 9 bases from J, with 12 bases between. The CDR3 has 12 residues. The CDR3: CAWRRGRGPQHF. The CDR3 DNA sequence: TGTGCCTGGAGAAGGGGCCGGGGGCCCCAGCATTTT.

The chain uses TRBV3-1 (or the pseudogene TRBV3-2) and TRBJ2-3; 8 bases are shared with TRBD1. The CDR3 is 16 amino acids. Germline-derived CDR1 and CDR2 are LGHDT and YNNKEL (reference sequence). The trim removed 5 bases at V and 6 bases at J, leaving 13 bases unmatched. CDR3 in amino acids: CASSTRTGMISDTQYF. In nucleotides, the CDR3 is TGTGCCAGCAGCACGCGGACAGGGATGATCTCGGATACGCAGTATTTT.

The gene calls are TRBV11-2 and TRBJ1-5; 7 nucleotides line up with TRBD1. The ends lost 5 bases at V and 3 bases at J; junction bases unmatched: 7. Germline V gene data show CDR1 as SGHAT and CDR2 as FQNNGV. The CDR3 loop spans 15 amino acids. CDR3 region: CASSPGQAFNQPQHF. The CDR3 DNA sequence: TGTGCCAGCAGCCCCGGACAGGCCTTCAATCAGCCCCAGCATTTT.